The rows below give T cell receptor beta chains drawn from one sample of a study of lymphopenia after photon versus proton radiotherapy. Repertoires were generated with immunoSEQ multiplex PCR, while TCRdb's copy carries only in-frame clones and drops some. The sample includes about 26,000 clones, 85% of them seen just once. The source was peripheral blood, collected from a patient treated with photon-based radiotherapy. These receptors were obtained from a man in his thirties or forties with gastric cancer. The CDR3 runs from the conserved cysteine through the conserved F or W. D genes are given only for firm matches. The size of a clone is reported for some rows only, either as once, few or many, or as a class for expanded clones.

d_call j_call v_call clone_size cdr3_nt cdr3_aa
- TRBJ2-1 TRBV5-1 few TGCGCCAGCAGCTTCGTGCAGGGAGGGGGGTATGAGCAGTTCTTC CASSFVQGGGYEQFF
- TRBJ2-1 TRBV11-3 - TGTGCCAGCGTCACTTACTCGGGGGGCGTCTACAATGAGCAGTTCTTC CASVTYSGGVYNEQFF
- TRBJ2-7 TRBV6-5 - TGTGCCAGCAAAGAACCCGGGACGGGCTACGAGCAGTACTTC CASKEPGTGYEQYF
- TRBJ1-1 TRBV5-1 once TGCGCCAGCAGTCTCCTCACAGCGAACACTGAAGCTTTCTTT CASSLLTANTEAFF
TRBD1 TRBJ1-1 TRBV7-2 - TGTGCCAGCAGCTCTCACAGGGGAACTGAAGCTTTCTTT CASSSHRGTEAFF
- TRBJ1-2 TRBV5-6 - TGTGCCAGCAGACCAGGCGGGGGCAGGGGCTATGGCTACACCTTC CASRPGGGRGYGYTF
- TRBJ1-1 TRBV28 - TGTGCCAGCTTTTCGAGGAGGACTGAAGCTTTCTTT CASFSRRTEAFF
- TRBJ2-1 TRBV2 - TGTGCCAGCAGTTTAGTCGGTTGGGAGCAGTTCTTC CASSLVGWEQFF
TRBD2 TRBJ2-1 TRBV27 - TGTGCCAGCAGTCGACATAGCGGGAATCGGGACAATGAGCAGTTCTTC CASSRHSGNRDNEQFF
TRBD1 TRBJ2-2 TRBV19 - TGTGCCAGTAGTACAGGGACAGGGTCGAACACCGGGGAGCTGTTTTTT CASSTGTGSNTGELFF
- TRBJ1-5 TRBV5-8 - TGTGCCAGCTGGAGTACATTTAGCAAGGGTCAGCCCCAGCATTTT CASWSTFSKGQPQHF
TRBD1 TRBJ2-1 TRBV7-8 - TGTGCCAGCAGCCAAACCGGACAGCCGGACAGGGCCTTTATGTTCTTC CASSQTGQPDRAFMFF
TRBD2 TRBJ2-3 TRBV7-9 few TGTGCCAGCAGCCCCCCGGGAGGACTAGCGGCTAGCACAGATACGCAGTATTTT CASSPPGGLAASTDTQYF
- TRBJ2-2 TRBV11-3 - TGTGCCAGCAGCTTAGCAGGGAACACCGGGGAGCTGTTTTTT CASSLAGNTGELFF
- TRBJ1-1 TRBV5-1 - TGCGCCAGCAGCTTGGGGCGGCGGGGTGACACTGAAGCTTTCTTT CASSLGRRGDTEAFF
- TRBJ1-1 TRBV27 - TGTGCCAGCAGTTTCCTCATGAACACTGAAGCTTTCTTT CASSFLMNTEAFF
- TRBJ1-5 TRBV19 - TGTGCCAGTAGCAATTCAGGGAAAACCAATCAGCCCCAGCATTTT CASSNSGKTNQPQHF
- TRBJ1-1 TRBV6-6 - TGTGCCAGCAGCTTGGAGGTGCGGACTGAAGCTTTCTTT CASSLEVRTEAFF
- TRBJ1-4 TRBV28 - TGTGCCAGCAGTGACGTCGTACTATTAACAGGACTAGGGAATAATGAAAAACTGTTTTTT CASSDVVLLTGLGNNEKLFF
- TRBJ1-1 TRBV5-1 few TGCGCCAGCAGCTCCCACACAGGGAACACTGAAGCTTTCTTT CASSSHTGNTEAFF
- TRBJ1-1 TRBV6-5 - TGTGCCAGCAGTTATCAACAGGGTAGTACTGAAGCTTTCTTT CASSYQQGSTEAFF
TRBD1 TRBJ1-2 TRBV18 - TGTGCCAGCTCACCATTACAGGGGGAAGCTAACTATGGCTACACCTTC CASSPLQGEANYGYTF
- TRBJ2-7 TRBV9 - TGTGCCAGCAGCGTAGGGGTAAGTGGGGGCGACGAGCAGTACTTC CASSVGVSGGDEQYF
- TRBJ2-3 TRBV7-6 - TGTGCCAGCAGCCTCCTCTCTCTCAGCACAGATACGCAGTATTTT CASSLLSLSTDTQYF
- TRBJ1-5 TRBV27 - TGTGCCAGCAGGAGGACAGCTTATAGCAATCAGCCCCAGCATTTT CASRRTAYSNQPQHF
- TRBJ1-3 TRBV25-1 - TGTGCCAGTACTGGACCTAACTCTGGAAACACCATATATTTT CASTGPNSGNTIYF
TRBD1 TRBJ1-1 TRBV28 - TGTGCCAGCAGGCTCGACAGGGGGCGGGCGTTGGCTGAAGCTTTCTTT CASRLDRGRALAEAFF
- TRBJ2-2 TRBV11-2 - TGTGCCAGCAGTCCTGGGGGATACGCCGGGGAGCTGTTTTTT CASSPGGYAGELFF
- TRBJ1-1 TRBV6-5 - TGTGCCAGCAGCCCCGCTAGCTTCCTGAACACTGAAGCTTTCTTT CASSPASFLNTEAFF
- TRBJ2-5 TRBV9 - TGTGCCAGCAGCGTAGCCGCTGCAGGGTCAGAGACCCAGTACTTC CASSVAAAGSETQYF
TRBD1 TRBJ2-1 TRBV2 - TGTGCCAGCGAGACCGGGACAGGGGGCGGTGAGCAGTTCTTC CASETGTGGGEQFF